The T cell receptor beta chain under discussion was sequenced for a study of siplizumab effects on memory and regulatory T cells. General observations from the study: Both greater diversity than memory cells and a major contribution to the alloresponse seemed to characterize naive T cells.

The V and J ends lost 10 bases and 6 bases respectively, with 18 bases between them. CDR1 is MNHNS, CDR2 SASEGT, per germline. The CDR3 is 13 residues long. Worth noting for this clone: What it binds is unknown.

Measured with immunoSEQ multiplex PCR; TCRdb has only the in-frame clones, and not every one. This table holds some 100,000 clones, 94% found once. The chain joins TRBV6-1 to TRBJ1-2; no clear D gene. The sequence derives from a human donor in good health. Material: Tregs sorted from blood. The CDR3 coding sequence is TGTGCCACCGTTGGATTAGACAAGAATGGCTACACCTTC. Its protein is CATVGLDKNGYTF.